Listed here are 5 T cell receptor beta chains from one sample, sequenced in a study of cytomegalovirus exposure and HLA in healthy donors. A multiplex PCR was run with 60 Vbeta primers and 13 Jbeta primers. Method: immunoSEQ multiplex PCR; TCRdb's copy keeps in-frame clones and lacks some. The sample shows 95,000 to 100,000 clones, 76% of them seen only once. Sequencing was performed on PBMCs. These receptors were obtained from a man between 35 and 55 years old in good health and CMV-seronegative.

The rearrangement joins TRBV4-1 to TRBJ2-7, with D perhaps matching TRBD1 (6 bases). Trimming cost V 0 bases and J 5 bases, with 26 bases left between them. Looked up from germline, CDR1 is MGHRA and CDR2 is YSYEKL. CDR3 length equals 19 residues. This CDR3 is CASSQDRTGSGLYVNEQYV. In DNA form, the CDR3 reads TGCGCCAGCAGCCAAGATAGAACAGGGTCGGGTTTATACGTGAACGAGCAGTACGTC.

In its sample, this clone was seen once. CDR3 region: CSVGMDRGSYGYTF. In nucleotides, the CDR3 is TGCAGCGTGGGGATGGACAGGGGCAGCTATGGCTACACCTTC. The chain has TRBV29-1 and TRBJ1-2, with 9 bases fitting TRBD1. The germline V gene has CDR1 SQVTM and CDR2 ANQGSEA. The V gene end was trimmed by 6 bases and the J gene end by 4 bases; junction bases not matched to a gene: 9. The CDR3 totals 14 residues.

The chain uses TRBV7-9 and TRBJ2-1; 14 bases align to TRBD2. Looked up from germline, CDR1 is SEHNR and CDR2 is FQNEAQ (reference sequence). The CDR3 totals 14 residues. The V gene end was trimmed by 5 bases and the J gene end by 8 bases; junction bases not matched to a gene: 2. The CDR3 coding sequence is TGTGCCAGCAGCCCGGGACTAGCGGGGGATGAGCAGTTCTTC. Amino acids: CASSPGLAGDEQFF.

The CDR3 nucleotides read TGTGCCAGCAGCCTTGGACAGACGGGGCATACGCAGTATTTT. Its protein product is CASSLGQTGHTQYF. The rearrangement joins TRBV7-3 to TRBJ2-3; D is perhaps TRBD1 (6 bases). V was trimmed by 5 bases and J by 7 bases, leaving 16 bases between them. Germline V lookup: CDR1 SGHTA, CDR2 FQGTGA. The CDR3 has 14 amino acids.

CDR3 region: CASSQDGGGQGAGNSPLHF. CDR3 coding DNA: TGCGCCAGCAGCCAAGATGGGGGGGGACAGGGGGCTGGAAATTCACCCCTCCACTTT. The chain links TRBV4-3 to TRBJ1-6, with 12 nucleotides matching TRBD1. The CDR3 is made up of 19 amino acids. Germline trimming cut 0 bases from V and 7 bases from J; bases unmatched to any gene: 10. Germline V gene lookup returns CDR1 LGHNA and CDR2 YSLEER.